This is a list of T cell receptor beta chains from one sample in a study of blood T cell repertoires in COVID-19. Generated by immunoSEQ multiplex PCR, the TCRdb table keeps only in-frame clones and is missing some. The sample contains a few hundred thousand clones, about 90% of which appear only once. Sample: peripheral blood. Receptor source: a woman aged 60-75 years with COVID-19, enrolled during active disease. Both conserved end residues are part of each CDR3. Each record gives: V gene, J gene, CDR3 protein.

TRBV7-9	TRBJ1-1	CASSLSWAVEAFF
TRBV10-3	TRBJ1-2	CAISAGRQRRDGYTF
TRBV18	TRBJ2-2	CASSPDTDTGELFF
TRBV19	TRBJ1-2	CASRATGTSNYGYTF
TRBV7-9	TRBJ2-7	CASSQRGGEQYF
TRBV7-2	TRBJ2-1	CASSPASGRVYNEQFF
TRBV10-3	TRBJ2-5	CAIRGTPQETQYF
TRBV6-5	TRBJ1-1	CASTQTGVEAFF
TRBV29-1	TRBJ1-4	CSVDEGVTNEKLFF
TRBV5-1	TRBJ2-5	CASSTGTIRGETQYF
TRBV19	TRBJ2-7	CASSIGRGYEQYF
TRBV2	TRBJ2-7	CASNRQGNYEQYF
TRBV6-5	TRBJ1-2	CASSYLGGSTYGYTF
TRBV5-4	TRBJ2-7	CASSQEPGLAYEQYF
TRBV7-9	TRBJ1-2	CASSLAGDSYGYTF
TRBV6-5	TRBJ1-5	CASDIDSNQPQHF
TRBV20-1	TRBJ2-3	CSASSVMAADTQYF
TRBV2	TRBJ1-2	CASSGDSPNYGYTF